The 32 T cell receptor beta chains below come from one sample, sequenced in a study of patients and donors after allogeneic stem cell transplantation. TCRdb called the RT-PCR reads again in MiXCR, with one record for every CDR3 protein. The data show some 87,000 distinct CDR3 sequences, around 46% seen once. What was sequenced was blood, either unsorted or a sorted T cell fraction (not recorded which). The receptors stem from a human donor who was either an allogeneic HSCT recipient or a stem cell or donor lymphocyte infusion donor (not recorded which). It is not recorded whose cells these are; they may come from a transplant donor.

This chain joins TRBV6-2 or TRBV6-3 and TRBJ1-6, with D perhaps matching TRBD1 (6 bases). The CDR3 totals 11 residues. Trimming cost V 6 bases and J 16 bases, with 13 bases left between them. Germline assignment: CDR1 MNHEY and CDR2 SVGEGT. DNA for the CDR3: TGTGCCAGCAGCAGGGGACCGATGCTCCACTTT. This encodes CASSRGPMLHF.

This chain connects TRBV7-2 to TRBJ1-2; TRBD1 matches 10 bases. Germline loops: CDR1 SGHTA, CDR2 FQGNSA. CDR3 length: 15 amino acids. J was trimmed by 4 bases and V by 3 bases; bases with no gene match: 5. Here the CDR3 DNA reads TGTGCCAGCAGCTTCCCCGGGACAGGGGCCTATGGCTACACCTTC. It specifies CASSFPGTGAYGYTF.

This clonotype was detected only a few times. The chain has TRBV10-3 and TRBJ1-1; D gene unclear. The V and J ends lost 6 bases and 7 bases respectively, with 9 bases between them. CDR3 length: 11 amino acids. Germline CDR1 and CDR2: ENHRY and SYGVKD. The CDR3 loop reads CAISPGGEAFF. The CDR3 nucleotides read TGTGCCATCAGCCCCGGCGGTGAAGCTTTCTTT.

The chain is built from TRBV15 and TRBJ2-1; 11 bases map to TRBD2. This CDR3 is 15 amino acids long. Germline V CDR1 and CDR2: LNHNV, YYDKDF (reference sequence). The V and J ends lost 5 bases and 4 bases, in that order; junction bases with no gene match: 4. The CDR3 region has the DNA TGTGCCACCAGCGCCCGGACTAGCGGGTACAATGAGCAGTTCTTC. This sequence encodes CATSARTSGYNEQFF.

The chain combines TRBV7-3 with TRBJ1-2; D call uncertain. V was pared by 7 bases and J by 8 bases, with 23 bases between. From germline, CDR1 is SGHTA and CDR2 FQGTGA. The CDR3 runs 15 residues. The CDR3 DNA sequence: TGTGCCAGCAAAGAACTGGCCGGGGTAAATTACGGCTACACCTTC. Translating gives CASKELAGVNYGYTF.

V and J are TRBV5-1 and TRBJ1-2; tentative D call: TRBD1 (5 bases). Germline CDR1 SGHRS, CDR2 YFSETQ. V was trimmed by 4 bases and J by 1 base, leaving 11 bases between them. This CDR3 has 14 amino acids. The CDR3 nucleotides read TGCGCCAGCAGCCCATACGACAGTAACTATGGCTACACCTTC. This codes for CASSPYDSNYGYTF. Full variable domain (remainder filled in from reference TRBV5-1 and TRBJ1-2): KAGVTQTPRYLIKTRGQQVTLSCSPISGHRSVSWYQQTPGQGLQFLFEYFSETQRNKGNFPGRFSGRQFSNSRSEMNVSTLELGDSALYLCASSPYDSNYGYTFGSGTRLTVV.

This clonotype appeared once. J is TRBJ1-1 and V is TRBV5-6, with D unresolved. V gave up 5 bases and J gave up 6 bases, with 17 bases separating them. Per the germline V gene, CDR1 is SGHDT and CDR2 is YYEEEE. The CDR3 loop spans 14 amino acids. The CDR3 region is CASSSDWHSSEAFF. The CDR3 DNA follows: TGTGCCAGCAGTTCCGATTGGCACTCTTCTGAAGCTTTCTTT.

Only a few counts were recorded for this clonotype. V usage is TRBV7-3 and J usage is TRBJ1-1; 7 bases are a match to TRBD1. CDR3 length: 13 residues. The J segment lost 1 base and the V segment lost 6 bases, leaving 2 bases of the junction unmatched. Germline CDR1 SGHTA, CDR2 FQGTGA. CDR3 nucleotides: TGTGCCAGCAGGGGGACAGCGAACACTGAAGCTTTCTTT. Its translation: CASRGTANTEAFF.

The gene calls are TRBV5-1 and TRBJ1-1; no definite D call. CDR1 is SGHRS and CDR2 is YFSETQ in the germline V gene. The CDR3 consists of 13 residues. Trimming removed 2 bases from V and 1 base from J, with 6 bases in between. The CDR3 here is CASSFIENTEAFF. The DNA for the CDR3 is TGCGCCAGCAGCTTTATTGAGAACACTGAAGCTTTCTTT.

The chain couples TRBV28 to TRBJ1-2; TRBD1 matches at 8 bases. J gave up 4 bases and V 5 bases, and 9 bases lay outside the gene matches. CDR1 and CDR2 from the germline V gene are MDHEN and SYDVKM. The CDR3 sequence is 15 residues long. CDR3 residues: CASSPDRGKIYGYTF. The CDR3 DNA reads as TGTGCCAGCAGTCCTGACAGGGGTAAAATCTATGGCTACACCTTC.

The genes are TRBV28 and TRBJ2-3, with TRBD1 matching over 10 bases. Germline trimming cut 4 bases from V and 0 bases from J; bases unmatched to any gene: 4. The V gene's germline CDR1 is MDHEN and CDR2 SYDVKM. The CDR3 is 16 residues long. The CDR3 spells CASSSSGQGSTDTQYF. DNA of the CDR3: TGTGCCAGCAGTTCCTCGGGACAGGGGAGCACAGATACGCAGTATTTT.

The CDR3 DNA sequence: TGCAGTGCTAGACAAACTCCCTACGAGCAGTACTTC. Protein: CSARQTPYEQYF. The genes are TRBV20-1 and TRBJ2-7; no reliable D call. The CDR3 has 12 residues. The V and J ends lost 2 bases and 2 bases respectively, with 7 bases between them. Germline CDR1 and CDR2: DFQATT and SNEGSKA (reference sequence).

The chain uses TRBV7-9 and TRBJ2-7; TRBD2 aligns across 8 bases. J was trimmed by 7 bases and V by 5 bases; bases with no gene match: 13. The CDR3 sequence is 15 residues long. Germline V gene sequence: CDR1 SEHNR, CDR2 FQNEAQ (reference sequence). The CDR3 region has the DNA TGTGCCAGCAGCGAGACTAGCGACCCGCTACGAGAGCAGTACTTC. Translation gives CASSETSDPLREQYF.

V gene TRBV7-2 combines with J gene TRBJ2-3; 7 bases are a match to TRBD2. Germline values: CDR1 SGHTA, CDR2 FQGNSA. The V gene end was trimmed by 5 bases and the J gene end by 1 base; junction bases not matched to a gene: 3. The CDR3 sequence is 14 residues long. The CDR3 coding sequence is TGTGCCAGCAGCGATAGCGGGCGCACAGATACGCAGTATTTT. Translation gives CASSDSGRTDTQYF. The variable domain in full, with the rest retrieved from reference TRBV7-2 and TRBJ2-3, is GAGVSQSPSNKVTEKGKDVELRCDPISGHTALYWYRQSLGQGLEFLIYFQGNSAPDKSGLPSDRFSAERTGGSVSTLTIQRTQQEDSAVYLCASSDSGRTDTQYFGPGTRLTVL.

V and J are TRBV10-3 and TRBJ1-1; 8 bases align to TRBD1. V lost 10 bases and J lost 5; bases outside the gene matches: 12. The CDR3 totals 14 residues. Germline CDR1 and CDR2: ENHRY and SYGVKD. This chain's CDR3 is CATGVQGVFTEAFF. CDR3 nucleotide sequence: TGTGCCACGGGGGTACAGGGGGTGTTTACTGAAGCTTTCTTT.

This clonotype appeared a few times. J is TRBJ1-1 and V is TRBV28; D gene ambiguous. CDR3 length: 15 amino acids. Between the trimmed V and J ends, which lost 4 bases and 1 base, there was a span of 13 bases. The germline V gene has CDR1 MDHEN and CDR2 SYDVKM. The DNA for the CDR3 is TGTGCCAGCAGTTCCGGAGGACGTGAGAACACTGAAGCTTTCTTT. It yields the protein CASSSGGRENTEAFF.

The V call is TRBV25-1, the J call TRBJ1-5, with TRBD1 as a possible D gene (6 bases). CDR1 and CDR2 from the germline V gene are MGHDK and SYGVNS. This CDR3 region has 16 residues. Trimming stripped 1 base from V and 0 bases from J, with 10 bases between. CDR3 residues: CASSESDSYSNQPQHF. The CDR3 nucleotides are TGTGCCAGCAGTGAATCGGACAGTTATAGCAATCAGCCCCAGCATTTT.

The chain carries TRBV21-1 and TRBJ2-3; TRBD1 is the table's D call and was not checked against the DNA. TRBV21-1 is a documented pseudogene. This CDR3 spans 15 amino acids. The CDR3 nucleotides are TGTGCCAGCAGCAAAGAGGACACTCCTACAGATACGCAGTATTTT. Translation: CASSKEDTPTDTQYF.

This clonotype was picked up many times. The rearrangement uses TRBV15 and TRBJ1-2; 8 bases line up with TRBD1. The CDR3 spans 14 residues. Per germline, CDR1 LNHNV and CDR2 YYDKDF (reference sequence). Trimming took 8 bases from V and 6 from J; bases not matched to a gene: 11. In DNA form, the CDR3 reads TGTGCCACCCGAAAGACAGGGGAGGGCGATGGCTACACCTTC. Translated, it gives CATRKTGEGDGYTF.

The rearrangement links TRBV5-1 to TRBJ2-3, with D uncertain. V lost 7 bases, J lost 3 bases, and 12 bases lay in between. Per the germline V gene, CDR1 is SGHRS and CDR2 is YFSETQ. The CDR3 extends over 13 amino acids. The CDR3 region is CASGTDKTDTQYF. As DNA, the CDR3 is TGCGCCAGCGGCACCGACAAGACAGATACGCAGTATTTT.

The chain uses TRBV25-1 and TRBJ1-6; tentative D call: TRBD1 (6 bases). Germline V gene data show CDR1 as MGHDK and CDR2 as SYGVNS. The CDR3 covers 14 residues. Trimming took 6 bases from V and 14 from J, leaving 20 bases between them. In nucleotides, the CDR3 is TGTGCCAGCAGCCCCGGGACACCGGGTTTGTCCCTCCACTTT. Amino acids: CASSPGTPGLSLHF.

V and J are TRBV4-1 and TRBJ1-1, with D hard to call. The CDR3 contains 13 residues. Germline V gene lookup returns CDR1 MGHRA and CDR2 YSYEKL. V was shortened by 1 base and J by 10 bases, with 13 bases between the two germline ends. The CDR3 region has the DNA TGCGCCAGCAGCCAAGGGGCAGGTCATGGAGCTTTCTTT. It encodes CASSQGAGHGAFF.

This clonotype was recorded a few times. V usage is TRBV4-3 and J usage is TRBJ1-6; D is undetermined. Trimming shortened V by 0 bases and J by 4 bases, and 13 bases separated the two germline ends. CDR3 length: 17 amino acids. In germline, CDR1 is LGHNA, CDR2 YSLEER. CDR3 region: CASSQDLASFYNSPLHF. The DNA for the CDR3 is TGCGCCAGCAGCCAAGATTTGGCCAGCTTTTATAATTCACCCCTCCACTTT.

This clonotype was found a few times. CDR3 sequence reads: CASSGGLTNEKLFF. DNA for the CDR3: TGTGCCAGCAGTGGAGGGCTTACTAATGAAAAACTGTTTTTT. The V gene is TRBV12-3 or TRBV12-4, the J gene TRBJ1-4; D gene unclear. Trimming stripped 5 bases from V and 2 bases from J, with 9 bases between. The CDR3 runs 14 residues.

This chain links TRBV11-2 with TRBJ1-5; D gene uncertain. Germline values: CDR1 SGHAT, CDR2 FQNNGV. Deletions cut 0 bases from V and 3 bases from J, with 9 bases between. The CDR3 runs to 15 residues. The CDR3 loop reads CASSLEAGFNQPQHF. As DNA, the CDR3 is TGTGCCAGCAGCTTAGAGGCCGGCTTCAATCAGCCCCAGCATTTT. The full variable domain, in which reference TRBV11-2 and TRBJ1-5 provide the parts outside the CDR3, is EAGVAQSPRYKIIEKRQSVAFWCNPISGHATLYWYQQILGQGPKLLIQFQNNGVVDDSQLPKDRFSAERLKGVDSTLKIQPAKLEDSAVYLCASSLEAGFNQPQHFGDGTRLSIL.

J is TRBJ2-1 and V is TRBV4-3, with D unclear. Germline V gene lookup returns CDR1 LGHNA and CDR2 YSLEER. This CDR3 has 16 residues. Trimming stripped 0 bases from V and 2 bases from J, with 11 bases between. In DNA form, the CDR3 reads TGCGCCAGCAGCCAAGACACGGGTGGGGCCTACAATGAGCAGTTCTTC. Its translation is CASSQDTGGAYNEQFF.

This clonotype was recorded a few times. The V call is TRBV6-5, the J call TRBJ1-1, with TRBD1 as a possible D gene (5 bases). The germline V and J ends were trimmed by 5 bases and 4 bases, with 17 bases remaining between them. The CDR3 has 15 amino acids. Germline V gives CDR1 MNHEY, CDR2 SVGAGI. CDR3 amino acids: CASSPFGGRGTEAFF. The CDR3 bases are TGTGCCAGCAGTCCCTTCGGGGGAAGGGGCACTGAAGCTTTCTTT.

The genes are TRBV29-1 and TRBJ1-5; maybe TRBD1 (5 bases). In germline, CDR1 is SQVTM, CDR2 ANQGSEA. V lost 8 bases to trimming and J lost 2 bases, with 19 bases between them. CDR3 length equals 15 residues. The CDR3 DNA reads TGCAGCTTCTGGATTATAGGGGCTTGCAATCAGCCCCAGCATTTT. Translated, it gives CSFWIIGACNQPQHF.

The chain carries TRBV29-1 and TRBJ1-1; D gene uncertain. The CDR3 has 14 amino acids. Looked up from germline, CDR1 is SQVTM and CDR2 is ANQGSEA. The V end lost 6 bases, the J end lost 0 bases, and 14 bases lay between the germline ends. The chain's CDR3 is CSVLTAVMNTEAFF. The CDR3 DNA reads as TGCAGCGTCCTGACGGCAGTCATGAACACTGAAGCTTTCTTT.

This clonotype occurred a few times. The V call is TRBV27, the J call TRBJ1-1; possibly TRBD1 for D (5 bases). V was trimmed by 7 bases and J by 5 bases, leaving 17 bases between them. The CDR3 loop spans 14 amino acids. The germline gives CDR1 MNHEY, CDR2 SMNVEV (reference sequence). The CDR3 DNA is TGTGCCAGCAAACCACAGGCCCTGGGGACTGAAGCTTTCTTT. Translating it yields CASKPQALGTEAFF.

This chain connects TRBV6-2 or TRBV6-3 to TRBJ2-5; possibly TRBD2 for D (5 bases). CDR3 size: 18 residues. Germline CDR1 and CDR2: MNHEY and SVGEGT. V lost 2 bases and J lost 1, with 20 bases in between. CDR3 region: CASSYEAITGMSQETQYF. The CDR3 nucleotides read TGTGCCAGCAGTTACGAGGCGATTACCGGGATGTCCCAAGAGACCCAGTACTTC.

The chain joins TRBV10-1 to TRBJ2-1; D not certain. The ends were cut back, 11 bases at V and 6 bases at J, with 11 bases in the middle. The CDR3 covers 11 residues. Germline values: CDR1 WNHNN, CDR2 SYGVQD (reference sequence). CDR3 DNA: TGCGCCGCCGGTGGCACCAATGAGCAGTTCTTC. Protein product: CAAGGTNEQFF.